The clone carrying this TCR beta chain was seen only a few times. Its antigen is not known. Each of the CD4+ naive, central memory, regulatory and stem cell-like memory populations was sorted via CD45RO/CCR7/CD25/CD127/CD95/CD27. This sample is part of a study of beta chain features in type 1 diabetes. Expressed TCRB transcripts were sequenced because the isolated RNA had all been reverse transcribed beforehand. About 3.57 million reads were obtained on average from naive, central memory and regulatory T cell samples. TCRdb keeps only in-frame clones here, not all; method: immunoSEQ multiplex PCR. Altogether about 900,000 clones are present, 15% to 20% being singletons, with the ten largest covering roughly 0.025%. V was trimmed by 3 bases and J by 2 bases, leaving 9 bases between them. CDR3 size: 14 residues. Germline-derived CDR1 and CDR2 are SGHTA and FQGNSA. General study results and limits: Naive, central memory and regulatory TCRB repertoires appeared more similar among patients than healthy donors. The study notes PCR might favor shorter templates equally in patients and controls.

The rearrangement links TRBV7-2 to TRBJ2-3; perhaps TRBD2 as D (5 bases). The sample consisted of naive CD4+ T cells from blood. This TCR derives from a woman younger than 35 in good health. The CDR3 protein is CASSFKRYTDTQYF. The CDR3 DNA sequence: TGTGCCAGCAGCTTCAAGCGGTACACAGATACGCAGTATTTT.